These 13 T cell receptor beta chains were sequenced from one sample in a study of T cell changes during pregnancy in multiple sclerosis. The data were produced by immunoSEQ multiplex PCR, yet TCRdb's version contains in-frame clones alone and is incomplete. The table lists approximately 100,000 clones, around 91% of them singletons, with 0.75% to 0.95% in the top ten. Material: peripheral blood, obtained after pregnancy. The source of these receptors is a female donor with multiple sclerosis, enrolled in a pregnancy study.

This chain joins TRBV5-3 and TRBJ1-5, with 7 bases that match TRBD1. TRBV5-3 is annotated as an ORF whose role is uncertain. V gave up 7 bases and J gave up 4 bases; unmatched junction bases: 8. The CDR3 loop spans 14 amino acids. Here the CDR3 DNA reads TGTGCCAGAGGCGGGACAGCAAAAAATCAGCCCCAGCATTTT. Protein: CARGGTAKNQPQHF.

The rearrangement joins TRBV19 to TRBJ2-1, with TRBD2 matching over 8 bases. J lost 0 bases, V lost 3 bases, and 10 bases had no gene match. Per the germline V gene, CDR1 is LNHDA and CDR2 is SQIVND (reference sequence). This CDR3 comprises 18 residues. The CDR3, as DNA: TGTGCCAGTAGTATTCGCCTAGCGGGTGAGAGCTCCTACAATGAGCAGTTCTTC. Translating gives CASSIRLAGESSYNEQFF.

The chain links TRBV18 to TRBJ2-5; 7 nucleotides align to TRBD1. V was clipped by 1 base and J by 5 bases; unmatched bases: 10. Germline assignment: CDR1 KGHSH and CDR2 LQKENI. CDR3 length equals 16 residues. CDR3 region: CASSPRSGGDWETQYF. DNA of the CDR3: TGTGCCAGCTCACCACGTTCAGGGGGAGACTGGGAGACCCAGTACTTC.

The rearrangement uses TRBV5-1 and TRBJ1-1, with D perhaps TRBD1 (6 bases). Trimming stripped 0 bases from V and 2 bases from J, with 11 bases between. This CDR3 has 15 amino acids. Germline CDR1 reads SGHRS; CDR2 reads YFSETQ. CDR3 amino acids: CASSLGDRSNTEAFF. CDR3 DNA: TGCGCCAGCAGCTTGGGTGACAGGTCTAACACTGAAGCTTTCTTT.

The rearrangement links TRBV18 to TRBJ1-1; maybe TRBD1 (6 bases). The CDR3 consists of 14 residues. The germline V and J ends were trimmed by 5 bases and 1 base, with 11 bases remaining between them. Germline CDR1 and CDR2: KGHSH and LQKENI. CDR3 region: CASSSGQKNTEAFF. The CDR3 bases are TGTGCCAGCTCATCCGGACAGAAGAACACTGAAGCTTTCTTT.

The chain couples TRBV15 to TRBJ1-2; 7 positions agree with TRBD1. The germline CDR1 and CDR2 sequences are LNHNV and YYDKDF (reference sequence). The CDR3 runs 16 residues. The junction had 7 bases not matched to a gene; V was cut back by 2 bases and J by 1 base. The CDR3 region is CATSRFGQEFNYGYTF. In nucleotides, the CDR3 is TGTGCCACCAGCAGATTCGGACAGGAGTTTAACTATGGCTACACCTTC.

This clone was detected only once. The chain is built from TRBV7-9 and TRBJ2-7; D possibly corresponds to TRBD2 (6 bases). The CDR3 spans 14 residues. Trimming stripped 8 bases from V and 5 bases from J, with 19 bases between. Germline V gives CDR1 SEHNR, CDR2 FQNEAQ (reference sequence). DNA for the CDR3: TGTGCCAGCCAGATTGGCGGGACCCGCGACGAGCAGTACTTC. This sequence encodes CASQIGGTRDEQYF.

The J gene is TRBJ1-1, the V gene TRBV9; 7 nucleotides line up with TRBD1. The CDR3 is 15 amino acids. Germline CDR1 SGDLS, CDR2 YYNGEE. The V and J ends lost 4 bases and 0 bases, in that order; junction bases with no gene match: 6. CDR3 amino acids: CASSIGGQLNTEAFF. In DNA, the CDR3 is TGTGCCAGCAGCATAGGGGGACAGCTGAACACTGAAGCTTTCTTT.

This sequence joins TRBV2 and TRBJ1-3, with D possibly TRBD1 on 6 matching bases. CDR3 length equals 14 residues. Germline V gives CDR1 SNHLY, CDR2 FYNNEI. V lost 4 bases, J lost 2 bases, and 9 bases lay in between. The CDR3 protein is CASSVRGTGNTIYF. The CDR3 nucleotides are TGTGCCAGCAGTGTCAGGGGAACTGGAAACACCATATATTTT. The complete variable domain, with remaining parts taken from reference TRBV2 and TRBJ1-3, reads EPEVTQTPSHQVTQMGQEVILRCVPISNHLYFYWYRQILGQKVEFLVSFYNNEISEKSEIFDDQFSVERPDGSNFTLKIRSTKLEDSAMYFCASSVRGTGNTIYFGEGSWLTVV.

In the case of this clone: A junction end diverges from the germline sequence, so it may reflect a read error. The rearrangement links TRBV10-3 to TRBJ2-7, with 7 bases aligning to TRBD1. Germline V CDR1 and CDR2: ENHRY, SYGVKD. CDR3 size: 15 residues. In DNA form, the CDR3 reads TGTGCCATCAGTTCACAGGGGATACCCTCCGACGAGCAGTACTTC. This gives the protein CAISSQGIPSDEQYF.

The V call is TRBV5-4, the J call TRBJ2-7; D possibly corresponds to TRBD2 (6 bases). Germline V gives CDR1 SGHNT, CDR2 YYREEE (reference sequence). This CDR3 has 14 amino acids. Trimming stripped 0 bases from V and 2 bases from J, with 9 bases between. The CDR3 sequence: CASSLVGGAYEQYF. CDR3 bases: TGTGCCAGCAGCTTGGTCGGGGGTGCCTACGAGCAGTACTTC.

The chain links TRBV27 to TRBJ2-1; 12 bases are a match to TRBD1. Trimming at V came to 1 base and at J to 9 bases, leaving 7 bases not matched to a gene. The length of the CDR3 is 16 residues. CDR1 and CDR2 (germline): MNHEY, SMNVEV (reference sequence). Here the CDR3 DNA reads TGTGCCAGCAGTTTATTAAAGGGGACAGGGGGCGGTGAGCAGTTCTTC. Translated: CASSLLKGTGGGEQFF.

V usage is TRBV28 and J usage is TRBJ1-2; TRBD1 agrees at 7 bases. V lost 6 bases and J lost 4; bases outside the gene matches: 8. The CDR3 extends over 14 amino acids. CDR1 and CDR2 from the germline V gene are MDHEN and SYDVKM. CDR3 sequence: CASSWTGAIYGYTF. The CDR3 DNA sequence: TGTGCCAGCAGCTGGACAGGAGCCATCTATGGCTACACCTTC.